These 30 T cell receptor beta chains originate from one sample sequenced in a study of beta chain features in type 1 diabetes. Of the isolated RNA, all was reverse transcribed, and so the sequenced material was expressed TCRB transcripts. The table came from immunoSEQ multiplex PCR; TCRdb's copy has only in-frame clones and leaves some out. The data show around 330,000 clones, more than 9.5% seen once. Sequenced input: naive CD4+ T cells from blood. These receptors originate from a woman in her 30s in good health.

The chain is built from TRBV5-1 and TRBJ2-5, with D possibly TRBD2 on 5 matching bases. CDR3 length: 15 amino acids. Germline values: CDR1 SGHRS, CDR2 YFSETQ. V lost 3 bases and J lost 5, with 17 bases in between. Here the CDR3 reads CASSWWTAGGETQYF. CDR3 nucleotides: TGCGCCAGCAGCTGGTGGACTGCGGGTGGGGAGACCCAGTACTTC.

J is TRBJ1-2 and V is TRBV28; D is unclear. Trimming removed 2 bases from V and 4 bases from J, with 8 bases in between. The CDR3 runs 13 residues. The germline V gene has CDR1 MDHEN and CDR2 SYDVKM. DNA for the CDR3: TGTGCCAGCAGTTTAGAATTTAGCTATGGCTACACCTTC. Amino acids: CASSLEFSYGYTF.

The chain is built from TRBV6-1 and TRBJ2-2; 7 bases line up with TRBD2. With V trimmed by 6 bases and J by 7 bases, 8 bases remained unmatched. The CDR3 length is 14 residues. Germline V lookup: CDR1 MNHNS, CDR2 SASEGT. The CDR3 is CASRGGAGYGELFF. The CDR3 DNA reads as TGTGCCAGCAGGGGAGGGGCAGGGTACGGGGAGCTGTTTTTT.

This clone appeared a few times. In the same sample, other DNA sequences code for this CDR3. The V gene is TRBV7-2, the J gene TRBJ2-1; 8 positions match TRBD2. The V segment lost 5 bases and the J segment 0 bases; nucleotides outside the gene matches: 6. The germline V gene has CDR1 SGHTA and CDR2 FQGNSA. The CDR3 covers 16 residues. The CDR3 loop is CASSPTSGSSYNEQFF. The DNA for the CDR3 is TGTGCCAGCAGCCCAACTAGCGGTAGCTCCTACAATGAGCAGTTCTTC.

CDR3 in amino acids: CAWSLRFPNEKLFF. The CDR3, as DNA: TGTGCCTGGAGTTTGAGGTTTCCTAATGAAAAACTGTTTTTT. The chain uses TRBV30 and TRBJ1-4; D call uncertain. V dropped 2 bases and J dropped 3 bases, with 10 bases sitting between them. The germline gives CDR1 GTSNPN, CDR2 SVGIG (reference sequence). The CDR3 covers 14 residues.

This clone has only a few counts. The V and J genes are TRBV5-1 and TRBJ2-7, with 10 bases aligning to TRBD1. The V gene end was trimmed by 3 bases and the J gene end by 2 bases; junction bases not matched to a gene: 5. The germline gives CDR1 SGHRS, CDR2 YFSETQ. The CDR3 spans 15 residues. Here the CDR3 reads CASSSGQGKTYEQYF. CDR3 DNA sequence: TGCGCCAGCAGCTCGGGACAGGGGAAGACCTACGAGCAGTACTTC.

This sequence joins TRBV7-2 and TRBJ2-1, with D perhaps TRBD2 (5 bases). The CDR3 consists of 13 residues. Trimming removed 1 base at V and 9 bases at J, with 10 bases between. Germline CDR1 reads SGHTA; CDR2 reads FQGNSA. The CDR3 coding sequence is TGTGCCAGCAGCTTAGAGCGGAGAAGTGAGCAGTTCTTC. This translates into CASSLERRSEQFF.

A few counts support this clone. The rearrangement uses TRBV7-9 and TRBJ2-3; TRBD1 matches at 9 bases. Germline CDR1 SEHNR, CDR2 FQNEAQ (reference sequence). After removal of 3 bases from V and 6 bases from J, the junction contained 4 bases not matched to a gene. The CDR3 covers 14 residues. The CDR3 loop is CASSFTGGADTQYF. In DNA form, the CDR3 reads TGTGCCAGCAGCTTTACAGGGGGCGCGGATACGCAGTATTTT.

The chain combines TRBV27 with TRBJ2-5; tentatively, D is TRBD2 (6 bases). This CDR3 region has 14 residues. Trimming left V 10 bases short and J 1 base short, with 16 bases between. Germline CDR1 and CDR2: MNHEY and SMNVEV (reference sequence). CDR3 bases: TGTGCCACCAGCACCGGGACTTCCCAAGAGACCCAGTACTTC. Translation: CATSTGTSQETQYF.

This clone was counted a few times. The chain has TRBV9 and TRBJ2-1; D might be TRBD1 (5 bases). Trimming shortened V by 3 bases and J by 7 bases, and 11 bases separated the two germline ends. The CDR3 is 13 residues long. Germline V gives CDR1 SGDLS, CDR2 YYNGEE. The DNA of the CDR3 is TGTGCCAGCAGCGCCGGGCCAGGGAATGAGCAGTTCTTC. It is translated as CASSAGPGNEQFF. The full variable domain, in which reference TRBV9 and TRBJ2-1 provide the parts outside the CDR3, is DSGVTQTPKHLITATGQRVTLRCSPRSGDLSVYWYQQSLDQGLQFLIQYYNGEERAKGNILERFSAQQFPDLHSELNLSSLELGDSALYFCASSAGPGNEQFFGPGTRLTVL.

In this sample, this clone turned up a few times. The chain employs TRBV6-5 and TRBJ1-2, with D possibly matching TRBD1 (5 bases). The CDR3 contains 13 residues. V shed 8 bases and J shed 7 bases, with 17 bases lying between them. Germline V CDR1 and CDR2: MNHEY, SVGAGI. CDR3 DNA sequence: TGTGCCAGCTCTTTCCGGGACGGGGGTGGCTACACCTTC. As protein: CASSFRDGGGYTF.

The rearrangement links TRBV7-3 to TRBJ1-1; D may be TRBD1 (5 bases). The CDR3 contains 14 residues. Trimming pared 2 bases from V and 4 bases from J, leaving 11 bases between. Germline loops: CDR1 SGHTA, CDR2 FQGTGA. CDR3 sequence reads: CASSLRQGGTEAFF. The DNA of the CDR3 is TGTGCCAGCAGCTTACGGCAGGGTGGCACTGAAGCTTTCTTT.

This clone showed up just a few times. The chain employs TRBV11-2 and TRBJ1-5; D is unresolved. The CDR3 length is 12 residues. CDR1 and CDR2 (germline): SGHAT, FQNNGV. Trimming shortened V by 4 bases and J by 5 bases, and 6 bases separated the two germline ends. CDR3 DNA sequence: TGTGCCAGCAGCTGGCAGGATCAGCCCCAGCATTTT. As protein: CASSWQDQPQHF.

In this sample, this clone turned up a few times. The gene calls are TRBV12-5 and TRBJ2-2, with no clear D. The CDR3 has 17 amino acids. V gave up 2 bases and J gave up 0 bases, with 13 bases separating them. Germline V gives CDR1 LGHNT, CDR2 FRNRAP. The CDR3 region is CASGLLSSLTNTGELFF. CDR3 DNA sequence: TGTGCTAGTGGTTTGTTATCGAGCCTAACGAACACCGGGGAGCTGTTTTTT.

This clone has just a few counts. This chain's CDR3 is CASSLQQGGYEQYF. The CDR3 nucleotides are TGTGCCAGCAGCTTGCAGCAGGGAGGGTACGAGCAGTACTTC. The chain is built from TRBV5-4 and TRBJ2-7; TRBD2 matches at 7 bases. V lost 1 base, J lost 4 bases, and 5 bases stayed unmatched. The CDR3 contains 14 residues. Germline V gives CDR1 SGHNT, CDR2 YYREEE (reference sequence).

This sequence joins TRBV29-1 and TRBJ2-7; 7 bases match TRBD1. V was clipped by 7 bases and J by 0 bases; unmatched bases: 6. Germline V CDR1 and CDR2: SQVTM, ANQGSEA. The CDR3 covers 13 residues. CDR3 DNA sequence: TGCAGCGCCTACCGGGACAGCTCCTACGAGCAGTACTTC. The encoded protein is CSAYRDSSYEQYF.

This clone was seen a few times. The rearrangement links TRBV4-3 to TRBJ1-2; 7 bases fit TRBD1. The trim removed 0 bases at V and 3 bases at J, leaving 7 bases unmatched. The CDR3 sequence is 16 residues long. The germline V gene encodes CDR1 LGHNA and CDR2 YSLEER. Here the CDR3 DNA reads TGCGCCAGCAGCCAAGACCGCGACAGGGAGTACTATGGCTACACCTTC. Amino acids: CASSQDRDREYYGYTF.

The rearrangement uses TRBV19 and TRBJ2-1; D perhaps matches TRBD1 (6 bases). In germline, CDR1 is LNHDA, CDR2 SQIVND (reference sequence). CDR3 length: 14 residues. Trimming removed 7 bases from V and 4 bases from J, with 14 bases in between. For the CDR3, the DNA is TGTGCCAGTACCACCAGGGACACTTACAATGAGCAGTTCTTC. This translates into CASTTRDTYNEQFF.

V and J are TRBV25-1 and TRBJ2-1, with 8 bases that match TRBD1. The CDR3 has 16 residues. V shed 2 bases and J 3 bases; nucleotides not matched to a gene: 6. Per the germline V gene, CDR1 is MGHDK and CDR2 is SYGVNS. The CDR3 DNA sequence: TGTGCCAGCAGTGAACCCCAGACAGGGGACTACAATGAGCAGTTCTTC. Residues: CASSEPQTGDYNEQFF.

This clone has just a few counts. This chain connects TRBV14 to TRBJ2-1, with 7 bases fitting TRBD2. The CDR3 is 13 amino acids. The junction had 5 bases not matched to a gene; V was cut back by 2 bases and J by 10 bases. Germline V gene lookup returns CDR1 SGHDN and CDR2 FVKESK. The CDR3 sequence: CASSQKGLLEQFF. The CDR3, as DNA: TGTGCCAGCAGCCAAAAGGGACTATTGGAGCAGTTCTTC.

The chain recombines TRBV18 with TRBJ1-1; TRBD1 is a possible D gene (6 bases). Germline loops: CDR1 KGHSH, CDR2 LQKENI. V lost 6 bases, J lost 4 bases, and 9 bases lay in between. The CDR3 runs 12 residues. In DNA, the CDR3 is TGTGCCAGCTCTCAAGGGGGCACTGAAGCTTTCTTT. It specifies CASSQGGTEAFF.

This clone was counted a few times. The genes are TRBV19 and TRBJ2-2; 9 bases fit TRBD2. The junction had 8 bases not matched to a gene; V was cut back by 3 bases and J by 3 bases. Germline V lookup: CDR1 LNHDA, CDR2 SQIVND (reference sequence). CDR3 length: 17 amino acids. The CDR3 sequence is CASSILVSGRHTGELFF. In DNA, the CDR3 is TGTGCCAGTAGTATCCTCGTTAGCGGGAGACACACCGGGGAGCTGTTTTTT.

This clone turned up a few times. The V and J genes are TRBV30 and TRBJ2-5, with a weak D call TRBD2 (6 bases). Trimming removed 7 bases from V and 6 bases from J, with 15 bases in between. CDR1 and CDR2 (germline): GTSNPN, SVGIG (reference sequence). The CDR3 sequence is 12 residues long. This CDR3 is CAYGGPLKTQYF. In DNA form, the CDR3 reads TGTGCCTACGGGGGACCTTTAAAGACCCAGTACTTC.

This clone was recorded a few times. CDR3 protein: CASTVDTSGNTIYF. CDR3 DNA sequence: TGTGCCAGCACCGTGGACACCTCTGGAAACACCATATATTTT. The V gene is TRBV11-1, the J gene TRBJ1-3, with D possibly matching TRBD1 (5 bases). The CDR3 runs to 14 residues. V was pared by 7 bases and J by 0 bases, with 10 bases between. The germline V gene has CDR1 SGHAT and CDR2 FQDESV (reference sequence).

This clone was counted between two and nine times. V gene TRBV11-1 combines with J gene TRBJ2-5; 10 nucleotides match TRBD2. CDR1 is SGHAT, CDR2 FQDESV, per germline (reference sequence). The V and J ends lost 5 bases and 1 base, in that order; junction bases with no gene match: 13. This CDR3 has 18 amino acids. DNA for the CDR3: TGTGCCAGCAGCCCCACCGAAGGACTAGCGGAGATCCAAGAGACCCAGTACTTC. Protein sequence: CASSPTEGLAEIQETQYF. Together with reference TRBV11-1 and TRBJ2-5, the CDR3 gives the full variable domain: EAEVAQSPRYKITEKSQAVAFWCDPISGHATLYWYRQILGQGPELLVQFQDESVVDDSQLPKDRFSAERLKGVDSTLKIQPAELGDSAMYLCASSPTEGLAEIQETQYFGPGTRLLVL.

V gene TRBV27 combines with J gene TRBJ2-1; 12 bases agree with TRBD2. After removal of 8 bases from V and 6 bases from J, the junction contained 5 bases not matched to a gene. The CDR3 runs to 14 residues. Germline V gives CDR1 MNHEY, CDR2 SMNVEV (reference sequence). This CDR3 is CASGTSGRFNEQFF. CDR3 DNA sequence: TGTGCCAGCGGCACTAGCGGGAGGTTCAATGAGCAGTTCTTC.

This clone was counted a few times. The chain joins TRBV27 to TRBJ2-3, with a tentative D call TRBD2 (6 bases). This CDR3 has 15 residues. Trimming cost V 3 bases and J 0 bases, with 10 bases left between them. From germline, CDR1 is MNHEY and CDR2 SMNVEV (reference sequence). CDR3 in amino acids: CASSLLGTSTDTQYF. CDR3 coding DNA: TGTGCCAGCAGTTTGTTGGGGACTAGCACAGATACGCAGTATTTT.

CDR3 amino acids: CSVLRTRVADTQYF. In DNA form, the CDR3 reads TGCAGCGTCCTACGGACGAGGGTGGCAGATACGCAGTATTTT. The J gene is TRBJ2-3, the V gene TRBV29-1; TRBD2 might be the D (5 bases). Trimming cost V 6 bases and J 4 bases, with 17 bases left between them. This CDR3 comprises 14 residues. Germline V gene lookup returns CDR1 SQVTM and CDR2 ANQGSEA.

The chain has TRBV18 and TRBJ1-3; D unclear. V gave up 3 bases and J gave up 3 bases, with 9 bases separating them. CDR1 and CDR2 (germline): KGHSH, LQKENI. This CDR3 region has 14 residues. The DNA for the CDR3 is TGTGCCAGCTCACCTAGCCGAAATGGAAACACCATATATTTT. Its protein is CASSPSRNGNTIYF.

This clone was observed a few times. Here the CDR3 reads CASSHLGRATYEQYF. For the CDR3, the DNA is TGCGCCAGCAGCCACTTGGGGAGAGCGACCTACGAGCAGTACTTC. This chain connects TRBV4-3 to TRBJ2-7; possible D gene TRBD2, 5 bases. The V gene's germline CDR1 is LGHNA and CDR2 YSLEER. V lost 3 bases to trimming and J lost 2 bases, with 14 bases between them. This CDR3 is built from 15 residues.